This TCR beta chain was identified during a study of control samples from healthy donors and cancer patients. CDR3 length: 13 amino acids. CDR1 and CDR2 from the germline V gene are SEHNR and FQNEAQ (reference sequence). Deletions cut 5 bases from V and 2 bases from J, with 10 bases between. This table comes from immunoSEQ multiplex PCR, and its TCRdb copy is limited to in-frame clones, with some not included. The top ten clones hold roughly 4% of a sample with approximately 40,000 clones, 90% to 95% of them seen once. Sequencing used blood. The chain is built from TRBV7-9 and TRBJ2-7; tentatively, D is TRBD1 or TRBD2 (5 bases each). This clonotype was sampled from a woman in her fifties or sixties in good health. CDR3 sequence: CASSRDGTYEQYF. CDR3 sequence (DNA): TGTGCCAGCAGCCGGGACGGTACCTACGAGCAGTACTTC.